This T cell receptor (beta chain) emerged from a study of blood T cell repertoires in COVID-19. Across the whole study: Acute and convalescent COVID-19 samples came from the United States, Italy and Spain. In each case, the material was cDNA or gDNA derived from T cells, B-cell-depleted T cells, or PBMCs.

Original data processing: Researchers report that nucleated cell counts were estimated from reference gene primer amplification. The repertoire was sequenced with immunoSEQ multiplex PCR; TCRdb's copy has only in-frame clones and lacks some. The DNA was the basis for D and trimming; V, J and clone size are from that table. The sample lists around 160,000 clones; about 88% were seen once. The source material was peripheral blood. The sequence was collected from a man between 18 and 29 years old with acute or convalescent COVID-19.

The CDR3 coding sequence is TGTGCCAGCAGCACCATGACAGGGGTCAATGAGCAGTTCTTC. This sequence encodes CASSTMTGVNEQFF. V gene TRBV7-6 combines with J gene TRBJ2-1, with 8 bases matching TRBD1. After removal of 5 bases from V and 6 bases from J, the junction contained 6 bases not matched to a gene. The CDR3 extends over 14 amino acids. Germline V gene data show CDR1 as SGHVS and CDR2 as FNYEAQ.